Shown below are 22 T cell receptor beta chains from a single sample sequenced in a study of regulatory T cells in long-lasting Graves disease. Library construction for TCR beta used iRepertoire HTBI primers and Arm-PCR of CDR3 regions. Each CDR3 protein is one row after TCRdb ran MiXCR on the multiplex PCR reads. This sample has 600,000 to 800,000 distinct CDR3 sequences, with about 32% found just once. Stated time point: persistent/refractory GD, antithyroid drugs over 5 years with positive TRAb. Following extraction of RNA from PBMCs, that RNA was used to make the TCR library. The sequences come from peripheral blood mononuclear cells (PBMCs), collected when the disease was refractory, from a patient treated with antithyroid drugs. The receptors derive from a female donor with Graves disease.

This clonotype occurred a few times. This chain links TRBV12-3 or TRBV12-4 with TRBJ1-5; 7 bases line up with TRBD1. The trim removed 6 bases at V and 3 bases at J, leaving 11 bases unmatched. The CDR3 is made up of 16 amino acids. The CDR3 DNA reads TGTGCCAGCAGCCCCCCGACCGGACAGGTCAATCAGCCCCAGCATTTT. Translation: CASSPPTGQVNQPQHF.

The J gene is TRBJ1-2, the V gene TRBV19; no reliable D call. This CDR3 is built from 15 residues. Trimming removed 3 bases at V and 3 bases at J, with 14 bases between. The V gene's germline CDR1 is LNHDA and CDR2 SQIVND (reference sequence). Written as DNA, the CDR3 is TGTGCCAGTAGTATTGGCGGTACGAACTACTATGGCTACACCTTC. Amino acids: CASSIGGTNYYGYTF.

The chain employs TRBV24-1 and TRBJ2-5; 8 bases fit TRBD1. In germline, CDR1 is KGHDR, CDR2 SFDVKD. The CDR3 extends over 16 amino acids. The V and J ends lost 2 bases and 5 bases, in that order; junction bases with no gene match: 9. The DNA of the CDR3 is TGTGCCACCAGTGATTGGACTGGCAGGGGGCAGGAGACCCAGTACTTC. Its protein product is CATSDWTGRGQETQYF.

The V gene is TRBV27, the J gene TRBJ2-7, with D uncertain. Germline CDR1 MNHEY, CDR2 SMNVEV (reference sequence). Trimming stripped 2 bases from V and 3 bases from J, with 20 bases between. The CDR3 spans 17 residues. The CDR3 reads CASSLRSAPNLGYEQYF. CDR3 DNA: TGTGCCAGCAGTTTAAGGTCAGCCCCCAATTTAGGCTACGAGCAGTACTTC.

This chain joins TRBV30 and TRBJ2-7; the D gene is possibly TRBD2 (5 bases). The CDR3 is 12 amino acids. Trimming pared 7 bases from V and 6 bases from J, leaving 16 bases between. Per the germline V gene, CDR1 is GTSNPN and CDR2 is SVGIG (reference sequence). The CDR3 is CASRAGGSEQYF. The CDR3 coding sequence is TGTGCCTCGCGGGCTGGCGGGTCCGAGCAGTACTTC.

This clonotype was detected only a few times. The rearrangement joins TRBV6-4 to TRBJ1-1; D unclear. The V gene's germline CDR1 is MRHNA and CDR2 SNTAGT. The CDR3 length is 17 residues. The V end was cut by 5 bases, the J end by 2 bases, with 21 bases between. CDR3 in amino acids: CASSRVHGVPINTEAFF. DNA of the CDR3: TGTGCCAGCAGTCGCGTACACGGGGTTCCCATTAACACTGAAGCTTTCTTT.

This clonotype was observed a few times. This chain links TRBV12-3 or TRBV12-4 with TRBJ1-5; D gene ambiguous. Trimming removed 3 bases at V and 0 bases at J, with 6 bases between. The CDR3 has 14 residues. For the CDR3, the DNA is TGTGCCAGCAGTTTTAGGGATAGCAATCAGCCCCAGCATTTT. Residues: CASSFRDSNQPQHF.

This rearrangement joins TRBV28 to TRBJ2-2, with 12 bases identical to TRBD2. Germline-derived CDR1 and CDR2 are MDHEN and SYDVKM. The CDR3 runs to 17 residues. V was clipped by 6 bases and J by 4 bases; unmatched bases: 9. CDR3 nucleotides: TGTGCCAGCAGCACTCGACTAGCGGGAGTGGGCACCGGGGAGCTGTTTTTT. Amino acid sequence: CASSTRLAGVGTGELFF.

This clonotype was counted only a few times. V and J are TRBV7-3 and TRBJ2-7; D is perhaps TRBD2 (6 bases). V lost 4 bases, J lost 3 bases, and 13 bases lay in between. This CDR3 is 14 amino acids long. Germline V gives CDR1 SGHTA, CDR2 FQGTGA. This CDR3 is CASSSGGDFYEQYF. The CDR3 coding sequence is TGTGCCAGCAGCTCCGGCGGGGACTTCTACGAGCAGTACTTC.

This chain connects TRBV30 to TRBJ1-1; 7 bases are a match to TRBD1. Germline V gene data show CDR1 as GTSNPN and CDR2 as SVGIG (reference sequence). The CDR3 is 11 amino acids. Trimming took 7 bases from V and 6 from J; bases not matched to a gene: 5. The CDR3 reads CAYGQVAEAFF. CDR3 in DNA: TGTGCCTATGGACAGGTAGCTGAAGCTTTCTTT.

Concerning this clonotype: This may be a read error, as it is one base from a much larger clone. The CDR3 DNA is TGTGCCGGCATGGCAGAGAGCCTTGAAAAACTGTTTTTT. Translation gives CAGMAESLEKLFF. The gene calls are TRBV28 and TRBJ1-4; no definite D call. Germline lookup yields CDR1 MDHEN and CDR2 SYDVKM. This CDR3 region has 13 residues. Deletions cut 11 bases from V and 7 bases from J, with 17 bases between.

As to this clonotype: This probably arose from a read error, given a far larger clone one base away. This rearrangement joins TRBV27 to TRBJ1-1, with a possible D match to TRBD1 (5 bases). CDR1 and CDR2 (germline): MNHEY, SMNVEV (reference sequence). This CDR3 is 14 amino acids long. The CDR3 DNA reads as TGTACCAGCAGTTTAGTCGGCGGGGGGACTGAAGCTTTCTTT. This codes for CTSSLVGGGTEAFF.

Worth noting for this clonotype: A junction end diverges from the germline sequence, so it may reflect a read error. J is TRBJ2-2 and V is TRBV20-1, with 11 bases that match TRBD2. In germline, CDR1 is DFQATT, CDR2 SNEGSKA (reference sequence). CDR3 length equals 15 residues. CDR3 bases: TGCAGTGCTAGTCTGCTAGCGGGAGGAACCGGGGAGCTGGTTTTT. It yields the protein CSASLLAGGTGELVF.

CDR3 sequence reads: CARPGLAGGPAYEQYF. DNA for the CDR3: TGTGCCAGACCGGGACTAGCGGGAGGGCCCGCCTACGAGCAGTACTTC. This chain uses TRBV27 with TRBJ2-7; 16 bases line up with TRBD2. Losses at the gene ends were 9 bases for V and 2 bases for J; bases not matched to a gene: 7. The CDR3 spans 16 residues. Germline CDR1 reads MNHEY; CDR2 reads SMNVEV (reference sequence).

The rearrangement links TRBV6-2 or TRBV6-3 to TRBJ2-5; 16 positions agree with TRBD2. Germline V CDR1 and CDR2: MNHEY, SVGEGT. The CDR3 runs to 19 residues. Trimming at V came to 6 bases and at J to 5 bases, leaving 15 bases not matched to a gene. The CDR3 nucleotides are TGTGCCAGCAGAAACCCGGGACTAGCGGGAGGGCCCAGTGGGGAGACCCAGTACTTC. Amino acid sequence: CASRNPGLAGGPSGETQYF.

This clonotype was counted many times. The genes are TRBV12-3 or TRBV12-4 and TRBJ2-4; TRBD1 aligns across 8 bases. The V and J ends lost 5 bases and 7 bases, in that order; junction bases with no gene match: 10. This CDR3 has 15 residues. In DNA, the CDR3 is TGTGCCAGCAGTCCTCCCGGGACAGGTCGGAACATTCAGTACTTC. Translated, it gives CASSPPGTGRNIQYF.

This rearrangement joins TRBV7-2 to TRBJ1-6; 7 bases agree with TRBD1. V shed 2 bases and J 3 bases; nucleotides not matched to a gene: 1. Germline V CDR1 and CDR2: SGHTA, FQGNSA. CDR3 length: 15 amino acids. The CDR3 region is CASSLTGVYNSPLHF. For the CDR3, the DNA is TGTGCCAGCAGCTTAACAGGGGTCTATAATTCACCCCTCCACTTT.

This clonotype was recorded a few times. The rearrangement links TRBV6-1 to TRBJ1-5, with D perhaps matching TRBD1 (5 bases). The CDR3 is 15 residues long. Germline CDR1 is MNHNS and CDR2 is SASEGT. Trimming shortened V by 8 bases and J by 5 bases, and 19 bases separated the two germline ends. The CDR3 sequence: CASDEGRRVDQPQHF. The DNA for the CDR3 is TGTGCCAGCGACGAGGGCCGCAGGGTCGATCAGCCCCAGCATTTT.

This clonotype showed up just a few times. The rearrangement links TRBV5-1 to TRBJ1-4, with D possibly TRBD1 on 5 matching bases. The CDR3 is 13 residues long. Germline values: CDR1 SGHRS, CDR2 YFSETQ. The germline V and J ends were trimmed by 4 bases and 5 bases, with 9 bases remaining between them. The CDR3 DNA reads TGCGCCAGCAGCCGGACACGGAATGAAAAACTGTTTTTT. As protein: CASSRTRNEKLFF.

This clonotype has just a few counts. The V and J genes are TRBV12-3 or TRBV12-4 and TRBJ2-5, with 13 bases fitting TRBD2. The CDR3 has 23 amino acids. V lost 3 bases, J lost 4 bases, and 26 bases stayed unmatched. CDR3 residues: CASSLRRGSGRTGLAGVRETQYF. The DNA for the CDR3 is TGTGCCAGCAGTTTGCGGCGAGGTTCCGGACGGACAGGACTAGCGGGAGTACGAGAGACCCAGTACTTC.

The CDR3 DNA is TGTGCCACCAGCAGAGATCCAGGTACAAATCAGCCCCAGCATTTT. Translating it yields CATSRDPGTNQPQHF. The V and J genes are TRBV15 and TRBJ1-5; D ambiguous. Trimming removed 0 bases from V and 4 bases from J, with 10 bases in between. There are 15 residues in the CDR3. The V gene's germline CDR1 is LNHNV and CDR2 YYDKDF (reference sequence).

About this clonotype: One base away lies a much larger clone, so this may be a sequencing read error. CDR3 loop: CASSLDRYSNQPQHF. The CDR3 DNA follows: TGTGCCAGCAGCTTAGACAGGTATAGCAATCAGCCCCAGCATTTT. This sequence joins TRBV7-2 and TRBJ1-5; tentative D call: TRBD1 (5 bases). Germline V gene data show CDR1 as SGHTA and CDR2 as FQGNSA. This CDR3 has 15 amino acids. V shed 1 base and J shed 0 bases, with 7 bases lying between them.